The 14 T cell receptor beta chains below were found in one sample sequenced in a study of T cell responses to AZD1222 COVID-19 vaccine. Assay used: immunoSEQ multiplex PCR; TCRdb lists only in-frame clones, some missing. The sample contains some 170,000 clones, 85% to 90% of which appear only once. Sample: peripheral blood, taken on day 0 of AZD1222 vaccination. Receptors originate from an adult in good health.

V usage is TRBV5-4 and J usage is TRBJ2-7; D is unclear. This CDR3 has 12 amino acids. Germline values: CDR1 SGHNT, CDR2 YYREEE (reference sequence). V was cut by 1 base and J by 7 bases, with 9 bases left in between. The CDR3 reads CASSLSVGEQYF. CDR3 in DNA: TGTGCCAGCAGCTTGTCGGTAGGTGAGCAGTACTTC.

The chain links TRBV11-2 to TRBJ2-7, with 8 bases matching TRBD1. The CDR3 length is 15 residues. V lost 5 bases to trimming and J lost 2 bases; unmatched junction nucleotides: 8. CDR1 SGHAT and CDR2 FQNNGV come from the germline V gene. The CDR3 DNA sequence: TGTGCCAGCAGCCCGACAGGGGCCCTCACCTACGAGCAGTACTTC. Amino acid sequence: CASSPTGALTYEQYF.

The chain links TRBV21-1 to TRBJ2-2. TRBV21-1 is recorded as a pseudogene. The CDR3 length is 14 residues. This CDR3 reads CASSKTGLTGELFF. The CDR3 region has the DNA TGTGCCAGCAGCAAGACCGGGCTCACCGGGGAGCTGTTTTTT.

The V gene is TRBV24-1, the J gene TRBJ2-5; no firm D call. The CDR3 sequence is 13 residues long. V lost 0 bases to trimming and J lost 0 bases, with 1 base between them. Germline values: CDR1 KGHDR, CDR2 SFDVKD. CDR3 bases: TGTGCCACCAGTGATTTGGACCAAGAGACCCAGTACTTC. Amino acid sequence: CATSDLDQETQYF.

The chain joins TRBV2 to TRBJ2-5; TRBD2 aligns across 7 bases. The germline V gene encodes CDR1 SNHLY and CDR2 FYNNEI. The CDR3 runs to 15 residues. V shed 6 bases and J 2 bases; nucleotides not matched to a gene: 9. The CDR3 protein is CASSSPGTIQETQYF. The CDR3 DNA reads as TGTGCCAGCAGCTCCCCGGGGACTATTCAAGAGACCCAGTACTTC.

The J gene is TRBJ1-1, the V gene TRBV27; TRBD1 matches 11 bases. The CDR3 loop spans 14 amino acids. J lost 4 bases, V lost 6 bases, and 4 bases had no gene match. Per the germline V gene, CDR1 is MNHEY and CDR2 is SMNVEV (reference sequence). CDR3 coding DNA: TGTGCCAGCAGGGCGGGACAGGGGGGCACTGAAGCTTTCTTT. Encoded protein: CASRAGQGGTEAFF.

The chain combines TRBV4-3 with TRBJ2-3; tentatively, D is TRBD2 (6 bases). V gave up 0 bases and J gave up 3 bases, with 22 bases separating them. Germline V gene sequence: CDR1 LGHNA, CDR2 YSLEER. The CDR3 loop spans 19 amino acids. CDR3 nucleotides: TGCGCCAGCAGCCAAGACAGCCCGGCGGCGGGACGAGGGACAGATACGCAGTATTTT. Protein product: CASSQDSPAAGRGTDTQYF.

This clone has a handful of counts. The rearrangement uses TRBV7-9 and TRBJ2-7, with 8 nucleotides matching TRBD1. The CDR3 totals 14 residues. From germline, CDR1 is SEHNR and CDR2 FQNEAQ (reference sequence). V trimming: 3 bases; J trimming: 5 bases; junction bases outside the gene matches: 6. The CDR3 DNA reads TGTGCCAGCAGCTTCGAGGGACAGGCGAACGAGCAGTACTTC. Its translation is CASSFEGQANEQYF.

This chain links TRBV6-7 with TRBJ1-3, with 9 positions matching TRBD1. TRBV6-7 has ORF status, its function being uncertain. This CDR3 spans 15 amino acids. With V trimmed by 10 bases and J by 5 bases, 12 bases remained unmatched. CDR3 sequence reads: CATRGDRANRNTIYF. The CDR3, as DNA: TGTGCCACGAGAGGGGACAGGGCGAATAGAAACACCATATATTTT.

The chain is built from TRBV19 and TRBJ1-5; D is uncertain. The V end lost 6 bases, the J end lost 4 bases, and 16 bases lay between the germline ends. The CDR3 contains 15 residues. From germline, CDR1 is LNHDA and CDR2 SQIVND (reference sequence). The DNA of the CDR3 is TGTGCCAGTAGGGAATGGGCCGGCGGGAATCAGCCCCAGCATTTT. Protein: CASREWAGGNQPQHF.

This clone came up once. V and J are TRBV6-1 and TRBJ1-1; no clear D gene. CDR3 size: 13 residues. Trimming left V 0 bases short and J 3 bases short, with 5 bases between. CDR1 is MNHNS and CDR2 is SASEGT in the germline V gene. The CDR3 sequence: CASSEAGDTEAFF. In DNA, the CDR3 is TGTGCCAGCAGTGAAGCCGGAGACACTGAAGCTTTCTTT.

This chain links TRBV11-2 with TRBJ1-1; the D gene is possibly TRBD1 (6 bases). This CDR3 region has 13 residues. Trimming removed 7 bases at V and 1 base at J, with 10 bases between. Germline CDR1 SGHAT, CDR2 FQNNGV. Written as DNA, the CDR3 is TGTGCCAGCAACCCACAGGGGAACACTGAAGCTTTCTTT. Protein sequence: CASNPQGNTEAFF.

The chain carries TRBV2 and TRBJ1-6; D is perhaps TRBD1 (5 bases). The CDR3 extends over 15 amino acids. Per germline, CDR1 SNHLY and CDR2 FYNNEI. Trimming stripped 3 bases from V and 5 bases from J, with 11 bases between. For the CDR3, the DNA is TGTGCCAGCAGTGAGCGGGCCAGGGATAATTCACCCCTCCACTTT. Protein: CASSERARDNSPLHF.

The chain is built from TRBV6-5 and TRBJ1-5, with no clear D. Per the germline V gene, CDR1 is MNHEY and CDR2 is SVGAGI. This CDR3 is 12 amino acids long. V dropped 11 bases and J dropped 7 bases, with 15 bases sitting between them. The CDR3: CACGSGLQPQHF. The CDR3 bases are TGTGCCTGCGGCTCGGGGTTGCAGCCCCAGCATTTT.